The sequence of this T cell receptor (beta chain) was determined in a study of T cell responses to AZD1222 COVID-19 vaccine. The data were produced by immunoSEQ multiplex PCR, yet TCRdb's version contains in-frame clones alone and is incomplete. The sample holds about 45,000 clones, approximately 88% seen once. The CDR3 length is 17 residues. Germline CDR1 is SGHAT and CDR2 is FQNNGV. The V and J ends lost 0 bases and 7 bases, in that order; junction bases with no gene match: 12. Points from the study as a whole: Only a handful of people who got AZD1222 tested seropositive at baseline. Reports indicate that nearly half of spike-specific TCRs are directed at unmutated variant regions. Clonal diversity may have been underestimated, and the donors were mostly white British, with more females than males.

Second-dose intervals of approximately 4 or approximately 12 weeks were pooled. This clone was seen a few times. Its antigen is unknown. The sequencing used peripheral blood, collected 28 days after the second AZD1222 dose. This clonotype originated in an adult who received the AZD1222 COVID-19 vaccine. The chain employs TRBV11-2 and TRBJ2-5; TRBD2 matches at 9 bases. The CDR3 DNA reads TGTGCCAGCAGCTTAGATGGCGGGGGGGTTACCATTACGACCCAGTACTTC. It encodes CASSLDGGGVTITTQYF.